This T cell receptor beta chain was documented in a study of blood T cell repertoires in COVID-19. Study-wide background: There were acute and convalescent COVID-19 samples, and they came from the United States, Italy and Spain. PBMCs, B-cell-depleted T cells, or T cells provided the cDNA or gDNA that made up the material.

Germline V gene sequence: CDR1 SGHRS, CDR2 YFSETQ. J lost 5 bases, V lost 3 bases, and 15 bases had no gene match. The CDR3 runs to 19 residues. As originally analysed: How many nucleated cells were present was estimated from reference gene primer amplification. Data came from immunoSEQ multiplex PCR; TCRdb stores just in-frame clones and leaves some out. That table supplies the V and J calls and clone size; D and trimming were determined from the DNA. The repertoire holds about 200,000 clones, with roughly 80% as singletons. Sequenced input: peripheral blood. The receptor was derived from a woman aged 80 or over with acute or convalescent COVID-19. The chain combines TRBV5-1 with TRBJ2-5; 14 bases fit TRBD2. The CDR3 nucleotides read TGCGCCAGCAGCTCACTACTCAGACTAGCGGGAGGGCCTGGGGAGACCCAGTACTTC. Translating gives CASSSLLRLAGGPGETQYF.